This T cell receptor (beta chain) was captured by sequencing in a study of T cell responses to AZD1222 COVID-19 vaccine. The germline CDR1 and CDR2 sequences are LNHNV and YYDKDF (reference sequence). The CDR3 runs to 20 residues. The V gene end was trimmed by 1 base and the J gene end by 3 bases; junction bases not matched to a gene: 18. A remark on this clone: Its matching antigen is unknown.

Study results and caveats: An increase in Spike-specific TCR breadth and depth was observed after two AZD1222 doses.

TCRdb's copy holds only in-frame clones and misses some; the assay was immunoSEQ multiplex PCR. The sample is made up of over 130,000 clones, and the top ten hold under 2.5% of it. The sequence derives from an adult in good health. The sequenced material came from peripheral blood. The V and J genes are TRBV15 and TRBJ1-1; TRBD1 aligns across 9 bases. CDR3 loop: CATSRGFTPDRGGSYTEAFF. The CDR3 DNA follows: TGTGCCACCAGCAGAGGATTCACCCCGGACAGGGGAGGATCGTACACTGAAGCTTTCTTT.